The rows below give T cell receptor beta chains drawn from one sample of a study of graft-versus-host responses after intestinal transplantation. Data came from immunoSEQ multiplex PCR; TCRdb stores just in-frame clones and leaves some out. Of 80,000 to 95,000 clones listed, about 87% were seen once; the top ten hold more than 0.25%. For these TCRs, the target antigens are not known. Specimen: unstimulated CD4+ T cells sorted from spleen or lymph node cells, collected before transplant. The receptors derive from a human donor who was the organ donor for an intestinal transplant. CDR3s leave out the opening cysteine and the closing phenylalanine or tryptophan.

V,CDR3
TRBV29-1,SAAGGGGYEQY
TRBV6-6,ASSSYTDTQY
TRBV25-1,ASSPGEQY
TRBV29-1,SVDRVAGTEAF
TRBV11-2,ASGSSNTDTQY
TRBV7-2,ASSLGLADGNEQF
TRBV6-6,ASSLGQAGLYT
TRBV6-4,ASSERENEQF
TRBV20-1,GTEGTYEQY
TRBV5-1,ASSLADTGELF
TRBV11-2,ASSTYRSEQY
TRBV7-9,ASSPGWTNEKLF
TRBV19,ATKKAGERDEQF
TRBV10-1,ASLKKGWRTPYEQY
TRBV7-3,ASSSVAGTGLA
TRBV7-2,ASSRRGAEKLF
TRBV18,ASSPTSGYEQY
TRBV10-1,ASRRRLLAKNIQY
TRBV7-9,ASSLVSEGNTEAF
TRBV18,ASSPGDWSPLH
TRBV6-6,ASSDFPFRDYGYT
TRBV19,ASRPSGSLYNEQF
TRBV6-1,ASSLEADTQY
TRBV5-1,ASSPMTSADTQY
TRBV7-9,ASSPPIRANTGELF